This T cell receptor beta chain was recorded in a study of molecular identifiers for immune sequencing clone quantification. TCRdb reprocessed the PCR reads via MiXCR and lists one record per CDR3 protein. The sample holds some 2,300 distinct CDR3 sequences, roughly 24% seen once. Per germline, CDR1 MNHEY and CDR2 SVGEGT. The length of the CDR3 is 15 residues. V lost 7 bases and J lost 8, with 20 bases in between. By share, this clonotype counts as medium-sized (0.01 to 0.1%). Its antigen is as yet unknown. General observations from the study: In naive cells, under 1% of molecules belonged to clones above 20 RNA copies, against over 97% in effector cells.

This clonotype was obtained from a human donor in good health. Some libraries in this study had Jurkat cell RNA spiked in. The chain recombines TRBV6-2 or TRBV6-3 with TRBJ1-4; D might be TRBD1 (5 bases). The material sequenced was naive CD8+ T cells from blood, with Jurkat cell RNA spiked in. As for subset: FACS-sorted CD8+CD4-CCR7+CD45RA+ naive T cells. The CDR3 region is CASTLGTPRREKLFF. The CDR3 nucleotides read TGTGCCAGCACGCTCGGGACGCCCCGACGGGAAAAACTGTTTTTT.